Below are 27 T cell receptor beta chains sequenced from a single sample in a study of blood T cell repertoires in COVID-19. The repertoire was sequenced with immunoSEQ multiplex PCR; TCRdb's copy has only in-frame clones and lacks some. This sample has some 220,000 clones, with approximately 85% found just once. Sequencing used peripheral blood. The source of these receptors is a man aged 50-59 years with COVID-19, enrolled during active disease.

The rearrangement uses TRBV6-2 or TRBV6-3 and TRBJ2-7; 7 nucleotides match TRBD1. CDR1 and CDR2 from the germline V gene are MNHEY and SVGEGT. Trimming removed 5 bases from V and 5 bases from J; junction bases left unmatched: 0. The CDR3 is 11 residues long. In DNA, the CDR3 is TGTGCCAGCAGTGACAGGGACGAGCAGTACTTC. Translating gives CASSDRDEQYF.

This chain joins TRBV7-9 and TRBJ1-2; no reliable D call. The CDR3 is 15 amino acids. Germline CDR1 is SEHNR and CDR2 is FQNEAQ (reference sequence). Trimming pared 8 bases from V and 5 bases from J, leaving 21 bases between. For the CDR3, the DNA is TGTGCCAGCGAGCTTTACGGAGAGGGTAGTTATGGCTACACCTTC. It specifies CASELYGEGSYGYTF.

This clone appeared a single time. The genes are TRBV4-1 and TRBJ2-3; 12 bases are shared with TRBD2. Germline V gene data show CDR1 as MGHRA and CDR2 as YSYEKL. The junction had 10 bases not matched to a gene; V was cut back by 1 base and J by 5 bases. This CDR3 has 18 residues. The CDR3, as DNA: TGCGCCAGCAGCCAAGTATTTACTAGCGGGGGGCATCAAGATACGCAGTATTTT. This sequence encodes CASSQVFTSGGHQDTQYF.

The rearrangement joins TRBV11-3 to TRBJ2-1, with D possibly TRBD2 on 6 matching bases. Per the germline V gene, CDR1 is SGHNT and CDR2 is YENEEA. Trimming removed 1 base from V and 5 bases from J, with 12 bases in between. This CDR3 has 15 amino acids. The CDR3 sequence is CASSLAGLENNEQFF. Here the CDR3 DNA reads TGTGCCAGCAGCTTAGCGGGACTTGAGAACAATGAGCAGTTCTTC.

This clone was counted a few times. V usage is TRBV9 and J usage is TRBJ1-5; possibly TRBD1 for D (5 bases). V was pared by 0 bases and J by 0 bases, with 13 bases between. CDR1 is SGDLS, CDR2 YYNGEE, per germline. This CDR3 is 17 amino acids long. This chain's CDR3 is CASSVDGGGSSNQPQHF. The CDR3 region has the DNA TGTGCCAGCAGCGTAGACGGCGGGGGAAGTAGCAATCAGCCCCAGCATTTT.

The rearrangement links TRBV4-3 to TRBJ2-1; TRBD2 matches 9 bases. Trimming cost V 0 bases and J 11 bases; bases outside gene matches: 8. Germline loops: CDR1 LGHNA, CDR2 YSLEER. There are 15 residues in the CDR3. The CDR3 is CASSQDWGASGKQFF. CDR3 nucleotides: TGCGCCAGCAGCCAAGATTGGGGGGCTAGCGGGAAGCAGTTCTTC.

The chain employs TRBV19 and TRBJ2-7; D may be TRBD1 (5 bases). This CDR3 has 13 amino acids. Germline V gene lookup returns CDR1 LNHDA and CDR2 SQIVND (reference sequence). V was clipped by 5 bases and J by 2 bases, with 10 bases between them. The CDR3 is CASSQGLTYEQYF. The CDR3 DNA reads as TGTGCCAGTAGTCAGGGTCTTACCTACGAGCAGTACTTC.

This rearrangement joins TRBV7-9 to TRBJ2-3; TRBD2 matches 13 bases. The CDR3 is made up of 20 amino acids. Germline CDR1 reads SEHNR; CDR2 reads FQNEAQ (reference sequence). J was trimmed by 6 bases and V by 7 bases; bases with no gene match: 22. For the CDR3, the DNA is TGTGCCAGCACCCTCTTGGAGATGGGGACTAGCGGGGCCCCGTGGGATACGCAGTATTTT. Amino acids: CASTLLEMGTSGAPWDTQYF.

This chain connects TRBV7-9 to TRBJ1-6; D gene unclear. The V and J ends lost 3 bases and 5 bases respectively, with 8 bases between them. From germline, CDR1 is SEHNR and CDR2 FQNEAQ (reference sequence). The CDR3 has 14 residues. CDR3 protein: CASSFGRNNSPLHF. CDR3 bases: TGTGCCAGCAGCTTTGGCAGAAATAATTCACCCCTCCACTTT.

This clone was detected once. Other nucleotide sequences in the sample specify the same CDR3. This chain connects TRBV5-1 to TRBJ2-5; D is unclear. The CDR3 loop spans 14 amino acids. The V gene's germline CDR1 is SGHRS and CDR2 YFSETQ. Trimming removed 0 bases at V and 2 bases at J, with 8 bases between. The CDR3 nucleotides are TGCGCCAGCAGCTTGGACTCAACTCAAGAGACCCAGTACTTC. Translated: CASSLDSTQETQYF.

The genes are TRBV24-1 and TRBJ2-7; 9 positions match TRBD2. The CDR3 has 13 residues. The V segment lost 9 bases and the J segment 4 bases; nucleotides outside the gene matches: 6. Germline lookup yields CDR1 KGHDR and CDR2 SFDVKD. In nucleotides, the CDR3 is TGTGCCACCGCGGCGGGGGGGGGATACGAGCAGTACTTC. Translated, it gives CATAAGGGYEQYF.

The chain is built from TRBV2 and TRBJ1-3; 9 bases are a match to TRBD1. J gave up 5 bases and V 6 bases, and 17 bases lay outside the gene matches. This CDR3 has 18 amino acids. CDR1 and CDR2 (germline): SNHLY, FYNNEI. CDR3 sequence reads: CASSQTGGKGFVRNTIYF. CDR3 in DNA: TGTGCCAGCAGCCAGACAGGGGGGAAGGGTTTCGTAAGAAACACCATATATTTT.

This chain's CDR3 is CASSPQTGLNYGYTF. Written as DNA, the CDR3 is TGTGCCAGCAGCCCTCAGACAGGTCTAAACTATGGCTACACCTTC. This chain links TRBV11-2 with TRBJ1-2, with D possibly being TRBD1 (6 bases). The V gene's germline CDR1 is SGHAT and CDR2 FQNNGV. Trimming took 5 bases from V and 2 from J, leaving 15 bases between them. This CDR3 spans 15 amino acids.

The V and J genes are TRBV7-2 and TRBJ2-7; D is uncertain. This CDR3 comprises 13 residues. The ends were cut back, 2 bases at V and 5 bases at J, with 10 bases in the middle. Germline CDR1 and CDR2: SGHTA and FQGNSA. The CDR3 bases are TGTGCCAGCAGCTTATCAGGAATCCACGAGCAGTACTTC. Its protein product is CASSLSGIHEQYF.

V usage is TRBV2 and J usage is TRBJ2-3, with 7 positions matching TRBD2. The J segment lost 3 bases and the V segment lost 5 bases, leaving 14 bases of the junction unmatched. This CDR3 contains 17 residues. Germline V lookup: CDR1 SNHLY, CDR2 FYNNEI. The CDR3 DNA reads as TGTGCCAGCAGTTCCTTCGGGGGGAGCGCTTCAACAGATACGCAGTATTTT. The encoded protein is CASSSFGGSASTDTQYF.

This clone has a single count. The rearrangement links TRBV25-1 to TRBJ1-1; D not resolved. Trimming took 5 bases from V and 3 from J, leaving 7 bases between them. The CDR3 is 12 residues long. Germline V gives CDR1 MGHDK, CDR2 SYGVNS. CDR3 loop: CASSFGYTEAFF. DNA of the CDR3: TGTGCCAGCAGTTTCGGGTACACTGAAGCTTTCTTT.

The chain employs TRBV7-8 and TRBJ2-7; D may be TRBD2 (6 bases). The CDR3 totals 16 residues. Germline V CDR1 and CDR2: SGHVS, FQNEAQ. Trimming stripped 6 bases from V and 5 bases from J, with 23 bases between. DNA of the CDR3: TGTGCCAGCAGAAGACGTCGGGACTCGGGGGTTGACGAGCAGTACTTC. It yields the protein CASRRRRDSGVDEQYF.

This chain connects TRBV7-2 to TRBJ2-1, with TRBD1 identical over 11 bases. V lost 5 bases, J lost 4 bases, and 4 bases stayed unmatched. The CDR3 loop spans 15 amino acids. Germline values: CDR1 SGHTA, CDR2 FQGNSA. CDR3 amino acids: CASSPDRGQYNEQFF. The CDR3 DNA follows: TGTGCCAGCAGCCCGGACAGGGGGCAGTACAATGAGCAGTTCTTC.

The chain has TRBV7-2 and TRBJ2-5, with D perhaps TRBD2 (6 bases). Germline lookup yields CDR1 SGHTA and CDR2 FQGNSA. The CDR3 totals 16 residues. V shed 4 bases and J shed 2 bases, with 17 bases lying between them. Here the CDR3 reads CASSSPGRGSQETQYF. The CDR3 DNA is TGTGCCAGCAGCTCCCCGGGTCGGGGGTCACAAGAGACCCAGTACTTC.

V usage is TRBV9 and J usage is TRBJ1-2, with 7 bases that match TRBD1. Germline values: CDR1 SGDLS, CDR2 YYNGEE. The CDR3 is 15 residues long. J lost 4 bases, V lost 3 bases, and 9 bases had no gene match. CDR3 nucleotide sequence: TGTGCCAGCAGCGCTCGACAGGGCGGTTTCTATGGCTACACCTTC. Protein: CASSARQGGFYGYTF. Drawing the rest from reference TRBV9 and TRBJ1-2, the complete variable domain is DSGVTQTPKHLITATGQRVTLRCSPRSGDLSVYWYQQSLDQGLQFLIQYYNGEERAKGNILERFSAQQFPDLHSELNLSSLELGDSALYFCASSARQGGFYGYTFGSGTRLTVV.

The chain joins TRBV5-1 to TRBJ1-2; no clear D gene. V lost 2 bases and J 0 bases, leaving 8 bases between the germline ends. Looked up from germline, CDR1 is SGHRS and CDR2 is YFSETQ. The CDR3 extends over 14 amino acids. Written as DNA, the CDR3 is TGCGCCAGCAGCTTAGCCAGGACTAACTATGGCTACACCTTC. The encoded protein is CASSLARTNYGYTF.

Turning to this clone: A read error may account for a junction end that differs from germline. The V and J genes are TRBV4-1 and TRBJ1-2, with unresolved D. From germline, CDR1 is MGHRA and CDR2 YSYEKL. This CDR3 region has 12 residues. The CDR3, as DNA: TGCGCCAGCAGCCAAGAGTCCGGACCGAGGGTATTC. It codes for CASSQESGPRVF.

The rearrangement joins TRBV24-1 to TRBJ1-2; D gene unclear. Trimming took 0 bases from V and 5 from J, leaving 9 bases between them. Germline CDR1 reads KGHDR; CDR2 reads SFDVKD. The CDR3 consists of 14 residues. The CDR3 region has the DNA TGTGCCACCAGTGATTTGGATAGCCGGTATGGCTACACCTTC. It specifies CATSDLDSRYGYTF.

This chain links TRBV9 with TRBJ1-1, with no clear D. Germline V gene data show CDR1 as SGDLS and CDR2 as YYNGEE. The CDR3 contains 14 residues. V lost 1 base to trimming and J lost 1 base, with 8 bases between them. The CDR3 DNA is TGTGCCAGCAGCGTACTTACAGAGAACACTGAAGCTTTCTTT. It specifies CASSVLTENTEAFF.

A single count supports this clone. The V call is TRBV6-5, the J call TRBJ1-3; unclear D gene. CDR3 length equals 15 residues. Looked up from germline, CDR1 is MNHEY and CDR2 is SVGAGI. The V and J ends lost 6 bases and 0 bases respectively, with 12 bases between them. CDR3 in DNA: TGTGCCAGCAGCTCCGGGATCAACTCTGGAAACACCATATATTTT. This translates into CASSSGINSGNTIYF.

This clone was seen a single time. The chain links TRBV6-2 or TRBV6-3 to TRBJ1-4, with D perhaps TRBD1 (5 bases). The CDR3 is 14 amino acids. Germline assignment: CDR1 MNHEY and CDR2 SVGEGT. Trimming cost V 5 bases and J 8 bases, with 15 bases left between them. For the CDR3, the DNA is TGTGCCAGCAGTGTGGGGGGGGGTACCGAAAAACTGTTTTTT. Translated: CASSVGGGTEKLFF.

The V call is TRBV7-6, the J call TRBJ2-1; TRBD2 is a possible D gene (6 bases). CDR3 size: 16 residues. The V and J ends lost 1 base and 8 bases respectively, with 18 bases between them. CDR1 is SGHVS, CDR2 FNYEAQ, per germline. The CDR3 loop reads CASSLVAAYPTDEQFF. CDR3 coding DNA: TGTGCCAGCAGCTTAGTAGCGGCATATCCTACGGATGAGCAGTTCTTC.